Presented here are 25 T cell receptor beta chains from one specimen sequenced in a study of technical replicates of blood from a few donors. The data were produced by immunoSEQ multiplex PCR, yet TCRdb's version contains in-frame clones alone and is incomplete. There are around 80,000 clones in the sample; less than 95% occur only once, and roughly 0.38% lies in the top ten. The sample comprised T cells isolated from PBMCs. These receptors originate from a human donor in good health.

The chain combines TRBV29-1 with TRBJ2-7; 8 positions match TRBD2. From germline, CDR1 is SQVTM and CDR2 ANQGSEA. The trim removed 8 bases at V and 3 bases at J, leaving 6 bases unmatched. The CDR3 runs to 12 residues. The CDR3 DNA reads TGCAGCCCCGGGACTAGAAGCTACGAGCAGTACTTC. Its protein product is CSPGTRSYEQYF.

The CDR3 DNA follows: TGCGCCAGCAGTGGAGGGGACACCTATGAGCAGTTCTTC. Translation: CASSGGDTYEQFF. The gene calls are TRBV10-1 and TRBJ2-1; possible D gene TRBD1, 6 bases. CDR1 and CDR2 (germline): WNHNN, SYGVQD (reference sequence). The length of the CDR3 is 13 residues. Trimming left V 4 bases short and J 8 bases short, with 12 bases between.

The chain links TRBV25-1 to TRBJ2-5; D may be TRBD1 (6 bases). CDR1 is MGHDK and CDR2 is SYGVNS in the germline V gene. This CDR3 contains 15 residues. The V end lost 3 bases, the J end lost 0 bases, and 11 bases lay between the germline ends. This chain's CDR3 is CASSDAGVYQETQYF. The CDR3 DNA reads as TGTGCCAGCAGTGACGCAGGGGTGTACCAAGAGACCCAGTACTTC. The complete variable domain, with remaining parts taken from reference TRBV25-1 and TRBJ2-5, reads EADIYQTPRYLVIGTGKKITLECSQTMGHDKMYWYQQDPGMELHLIHYSYGVNSTEKGDLSSESTVSRIRTEHFPLTLESARPSHTSQYLCASSDAGVYQETQYFGPGTRLLVL.

The chain uses TRBV7-2 and TRBJ2-5; no firm D call. Per the germline V gene, CDR1 is SGHTA and CDR2 is FQGNSA. The CDR3 extends over 14 amino acids. Trimming removed 5 bases at V and 5 bases at J, with 15 bases between. The CDR3 region is CASSPFSSVETQYF. CDR3 bases: TGTGCCAGCAGCCCCTTTTCTTCTGTCGAGACCCAGTACTTC.

The gene calls are TRBV5-6 and TRBJ2-3; 15 bases are shared with TRBD2. The CDR3 loop spans 19 amino acids. The trim removed 0 bases at V and 1 base at J, leaving 6 bases unmatched. Germline CDR1 is SGHDT and CDR2 is YYEEEE. CDR3 protein: CASSLAVGLAGGGTDTQYF. The CDR3 DNA sequence: TGTGCCAGCAGCTTGGCCGTGGGACTAGCGGGAGGTGGCACAGATACGCAGTATTTT.

The chain employs TRBV19 and TRBJ1-1, with D perhaps TRBD1 (5 bases). Germline lookup yields CDR1 LNHDA and CDR2 SQIVND (reference sequence). V lost 3 bases and J lost 0, with 14 bases in between. The CDR3 sequence is 16 residues long. CDR3 protein: CASSIVTGTMNTEAFF. The CDR3 DNA follows: TGTGCCAGTAGTATTGTAACAGGCACCATGAACACTGAAGCTTTCTTT.

The rearrangement joins TRBV7-3 to TRBJ2-1; tentatively, D is TRBD2 (6 bases). The germline V and J ends were trimmed by 2 bases and 0 bases, with 8 bases remaining between them. There are 15 residues in the CDR3. Looked up from germline, CDR1 is SGHTA and CDR2 is FQGTGA. The CDR3 DNA reads TGTGCCAGCAGCTTAGCGGGGCGCTCCTACAATGAGCAGTTCTTC. Translated, it gives CASSLAGRSYNEQFF. The variable domain in full, completed from reference TRBV7-3 and TRBJ2-1, reads GAGVSQTPSNKVTEKGKYVELRCDPISGHTALYWYRQSLGQGPEFLIYFQGTGAADDSGLPNDRFFAVRPEGSVSTLKIQRTERGDSAVYLCASSLAGRSYNEQFFGPGTRLTVL.

The rearrangement uses TRBV6-5 and TRBJ1-1; 8 bases line up with TRBD1. CDR1 is MNHEY and CDR2 is SVGAGI in the germline V gene. The CDR3 extends over 10 amino acids. J was trimmed by 9 bases and V by 8 bases; bases with no gene match: 2. CDR3 protein: CASGDRKAFF. As DNA, the CDR3 is TGTGCCAGCGGGGACAGGAAAGCTTTCTTT.

The chain employs TRBV5-8 and TRBJ1-1; the match to TRBD1 covers 12 bases. Germline CDR1 SGHTS, CDR2 YDEGEE. The trim removed 8 bases at V and 0 bases at J, leaving 8 bases unmatched. The CDR3 consists of 16 residues. The CDR3 sequence: CASDGTGGPLNTEAFF. CDR3 coding DNA: TGTGCCAGTGACGGGACAGGGGGCCCCCTGAACACTGAAGCTTTCTTT.

The CDR3 is CASSYSLGELFF. CDR3 bases: TGTGCCAGCAGCTACAGCTTGGGGGAGCTGTTTTTT. The V gene is TRBV7-2, the J gene TRBJ2-2, with D unresolved. The germline V and J ends were trimmed by 4 bases and 8 bases, with 8 bases remaining between them. CDR1 is SGHTA, CDR2 FQGNSA, per germline. There are 12 residues in the CDR3.

The gene calls are TRBV19 and TRBJ1-1; D not resolved. Germline values: CDR1 LNHDA, CDR2 SQIVND (reference sequence). Deletions cut 1 base from V and 4 bases from J, with 4 bases between. This CDR3 contains 12 residues. The chain's CDR3 is CASSIGPTEAFF. The CDR3 nucleotides read TGTGCCAGTAGTATAGGGCCCACTGAAGCTTTCTTT.

This clone showed up just once. The DNA for the CDR3 is TGTGCCAGCAGCTCCCTGATAGGCAATCAGCCCCAGCATTTT. Encoded protein: CASSSLIGNQPQHF. V gene TRBV5-6 combines with J gene TRBJ1-5; no clear D gene. The CDR3 contains 14 residues. From germline, CDR1 is SGHDT and CDR2 YYEEEE. The V end was cut by 3 bases, the J end by 2 bases, with 9 bases between. The entire variable domain, with the rest obtained from reference TRBV5-6 and TRBJ1-5, is as follows: DAGVTQSPTHLIKTRGQQVTLRCSPKSGHDTVSWYQQALGQGPQFIFQYYEEEERQRGNFPDRFSGHQFPNYSSELNVNALLLGDSALYLCASSSLIGNQPQHFGDGTRLSIL.

V gene TRBV27 combines with J gene TRBJ1-2; possible D gene TRBD1, 6 bases. The ends were cut back, 7 bases at V and 2 bases at J, with 11 bases in the middle. The CDR3 is 13 residues long. The V gene's germline CDR1 is MNHEY and CDR2 SMNVEV (reference sequence). The CDR3 coding sequence is TGTGCCAGCACCGCCGACAGGAACTATGGCTACACCTTC. This sequence encodes CASTADRNYGYTF.

The V gene is TRBV9, the J gene TRBJ2-1; 12 bases fit TRBD2. The ends lost 3 bases at V and 1 base at J; junction bases unmatched: 2. The CDR3 has 16 amino acids. Germline CDR1 is SGDLS and CDR2 is YYNGEE. CDR3 DNA sequence: TGTGCCAGCAGCGCAACTAGCGGGAGGTCCTACAATGAGCAGTTCTTC. Amino acid sequence: CASSATSGRSYNEQFF.

The chain recombines TRBV25-1 with TRBJ2-3; 9 bases line up with TRBD2. Looked up from germline, CDR1 is MGHDK and CDR2 is SYGVNS. The CDR3 sequence is 15 residues long. Germline trimming cut 5 bases from V and 1 base from J; bases unmatched to any gene: 4. The CDR3 region is CASSLWTSGTDTQYF. In nucleotides, the CDR3 is TGTGCCAGCAGTCTATGGACTAGCGGCACAGATACGCAGTATTTT.

The rearrangement uses TRBV19 and TRBJ1-2; TRBD1 is a possible D gene (6 bases). CDR3 length: 15 amino acids. In germline, CDR1 is LNHDA, CDR2 SQIVND (reference sequence). Between the trimmed V and J ends, which lost 4 bases and 0 bases, there was a span of 12 bases. The CDR3 loop reads CASSTPHRANYGYTF. The CDR3 DNA sequence: TGTGCCAGTAGTACCCCACACAGGGCTAACTATGGCTACACCTTC.

V usage is TRBV29-1 and J usage is TRBJ2-7; TRBD1 matches 8 bases. The CDR3 length is 15 residues. The germline gives CDR1 SQVTM, CDR2 ANQGSEA. Trimming at V came to 5 bases and at J to 7 bases, leaving 16 bases not matched to a gene. CDR3 DNA sequence: TGCAGCGTTAAAGGACAGGGCCAGCCGGCGGGAGAGCAGTACTTC. Its protein product is CSVKGQGQPAGEQYF.

The chain joins TRBV20-1 to TRBJ1-2; unclear D gene. Trimming left V 5 bases short and J 7 bases short, with 8 bases between. This CDR3 is built from 10 residues. CDR1 and CDR2 (germline): DFQATT, SNEGSKA (reference sequence). The CDR3 here is CSAPLGGYTF. CDR3 bases: TGCAGTGCTCCACTCGGTGGCTACACCTTC.

The chain joins TRBV5-4 to TRBJ1-2; D gene uncertain. Germline lookup yields CDR1 SGHNT and CDR2 YYREEE (reference sequence). V was trimmed by 4 bases and J by 6 bases, leaving 19 bases between them. The CDR3 consists of 15 residues. Written as DNA, the CDR3 is TGTGCCAGCAGCACGGAAAGGACTGCCTGGGATGGCTACACCTTC. Protein product: CASSTERTAWDGYTF.

The chain has TRBV19 and TRBJ1-5, with D perhaps TRBD1 (5 bases). CDR3 length: 15 residues. The V end was cut by 3 bases, the J end by 5 bases, with 14 bases between. Germline lookup yields CDR1 LNHDA and CDR2 SQIVND (reference sequence). The CDR3 here is CASSMEQVAYQPQHF. As DNA, the CDR3 is TGTGCCAGTAGTATGGAACAGGTTGCATATCAGCCCCAGCATTTT.

This CDR3 is CASSQVQGLENTEAFF. CDR3 sequence (DNA): TGTGCCAGCAGCCAAGTACAGGGGCTCGAAAACACTGAAGCTTTCTTT. J is TRBJ1-1 and V is TRBV4-2; TRBD1 aligns across 7 bases. Per germline, CDR1 LGHNA and CDR2 YNFKEQ. The CDR3 covers 16 residues. With V trimmed by 1 base and J by 2 bases, 7 bases remained unmatched.

J is TRBJ2-1 and V is TRBV6-7, with 13 nucleotides matching TRBD2. TRBV6-7 is identified as an open reading frame with a role that is uncertain. V lost 4 bases, J lost 6 bases, and 3 bases stayed unmatched. This CDR3 has 15 residues. The CDR3 loop reads CASSSGLAGVNEQFF. The CDR3 DNA reads as TGTGCCAGCAGTTCCGGACTAGCGGGGGTCAATGAGCAGTTCTTC.

This clone occurred once. The chain carries TRBV12-5 and TRBJ1-1; D gene uncertain. CDR1 is LGHNT and CDR2 is FRNRAP in the germline V gene. V dropped 2 bases and J dropped 4 bases, with 8 bases sitting between them. The CDR3 contains 13 residues. CDR3: CASGLSTATEAFF. CDR3 in DNA: TGTGCTAGTGGTTTGTCCACAGCCACTGAAGCTTTCTTT. The variable domain in full, with the rest retrieved from reference TRBV12-5 and TRBJ1-1, is DARVTQTPRHKVTEMGQEVTMRCQPILGHNTVFWYRQTMMQGLELLAYFRNRAPLDDSGMPKDRFSAEMPDATLATLKIQPSEPRDSAVYFCASGLSTATEAFFGQGTRLTVV.

This chain joins TRBV27 and TRBJ2-7, with 8 bases fitting TRBD2. Germline values: CDR1 MNHEY, CDR2 SMNVEV (reference sequence). CDR3 size: 17 residues. Trimming at V came to 2 bases and at J to 3 bases, leaving 12 bases not matched to a gene. In DNA, the CDR3 is TGTGCCAGCAGTTTAGGCCTAGCGGGCTTTAGCATCTACGAGCAGTACTTC. Residues: CASSLGLAGFSIYEQYF.

CDR3 region: CASSSGLAETQYF. The CDR3 coding sequence is TGTGCCAGCAGCTCGGGACTAGCTGAGACCCAGTACTTC. The rearrangement joins TRBV5-4 to TRBJ2-5, with TRBD2 matching 9 bases. Per germline, CDR1 SGHNT and CDR2 YYREEE (reference sequence). This CDR3 is built from 13 residues. Unmatched junction bases numbered 2, after V lost 3 bases and J lost 5 bases.